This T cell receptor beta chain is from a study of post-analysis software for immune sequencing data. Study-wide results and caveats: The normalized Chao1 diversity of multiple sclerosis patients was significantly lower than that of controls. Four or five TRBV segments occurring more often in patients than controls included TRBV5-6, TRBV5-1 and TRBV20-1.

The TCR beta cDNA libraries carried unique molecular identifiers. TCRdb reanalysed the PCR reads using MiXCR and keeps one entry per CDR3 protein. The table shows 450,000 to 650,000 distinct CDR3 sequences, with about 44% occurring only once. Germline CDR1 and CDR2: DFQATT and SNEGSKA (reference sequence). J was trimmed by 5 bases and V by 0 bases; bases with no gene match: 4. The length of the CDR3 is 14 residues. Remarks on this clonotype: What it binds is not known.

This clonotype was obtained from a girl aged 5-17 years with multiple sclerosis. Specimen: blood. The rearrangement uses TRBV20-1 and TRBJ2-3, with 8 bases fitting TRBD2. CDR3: CSARDPGRGDTQYF. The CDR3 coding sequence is TGCAGTGCTAGAGATCCCGGGAGGGGAGATACGCAGTATTTT.